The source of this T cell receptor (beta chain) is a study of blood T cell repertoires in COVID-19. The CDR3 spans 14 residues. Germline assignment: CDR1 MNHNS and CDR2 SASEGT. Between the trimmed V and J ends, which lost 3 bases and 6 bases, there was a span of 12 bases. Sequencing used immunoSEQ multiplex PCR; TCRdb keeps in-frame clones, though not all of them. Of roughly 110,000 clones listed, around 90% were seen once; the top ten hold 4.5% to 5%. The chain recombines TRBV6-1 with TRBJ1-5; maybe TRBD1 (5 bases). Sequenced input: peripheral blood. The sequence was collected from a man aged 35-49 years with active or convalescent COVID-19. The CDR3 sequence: CASSDREATQPQHF. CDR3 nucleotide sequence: TGTGCCAGCAGTGACAGGGAAGCGACTCAGCCCCAGCATTTT.